This T cell receptor beta chain is from a study of regulatory T cells in long-lasting Graves disease. The length of the CDR3 is 13 residues. V lost 3 bases and J lost 2, with 10 bases in between. Looked up from germline, CDR1 is DFQATT and CDR2 is SNEGSKA (reference sequence). Assembly of TCR beta libraries relied on iRepertoire HTBI primers together with Arm-PCR of CDR3 regions. A single record per CDR3 protein comes from TCRdb applying MiXCR to the multiplex PCR reads. This table has hundreds of thousands of distinct CDR3 sequences, roughly 15% appearing once. Time point in this sample: newly diagnosed GD, antithyroid drugs for less than 3 months. Scientists built the TCR library using RNA that was extracted from PBMCs. These data were likewise used in another study, on T cells in Graves' hyperthyroidism and ophthalmopathy. That source notes: The HTBI primer set served for first-round RT-PCR of the TCR CDR3. Among clonotypes expanded in thyroid above 0.001, most were also found in blood.

The sequences come from peripheral blood mononuclear cells (PBMCs), collected at new diagnosis, from a patient treated with antithyroid drugs. This sequence was found in a woman aged 25 to 39 with Graves disease. The chain carries TRBV20-1 and TRBJ1-1; D remains ambiguous. The CDR3 DNA sequence: TGCAGTGCTAGCTTAGACCCTAACACTGAAGCTTTCTTT. This gives the protein CSASLDPNTEAFF.